This T cell receptor (beta chain) was found in a study of cytomegalovirus exposure and HLA in healthy donors. A multiplex PCR was run with 60 Vbeta primers and 13 Jbeta primers. The assay was immunoSEQ multiplex PCR, and TCRdb's table has in-frame clones only and misses some. The table has fewer than 180,000 clones, approximately 79% seen once; the top ten hold around 6.3%. The germline V gene encodes CDR1 SGHKS and CDR2 YYEKEE (reference sequence). The CDR3 runs 16 residues. V was trimmed by 4 bases and J by 3 bases, leaving 17 bases between them. Sequenced material: PBMCs. The V gene is TRBV5-5, the J gene TRBJ2-1; tentatively, D is TRBD1 (6 bases). This TCR was recovered from a man aged 50 to 59 in good health and CMV-seropositive. CDR3 amino acids: CASSEDRQSFYNEQFF. CDR3 sequence (DNA): TGTGCCAGCAGCGAAGACAGGCAGTCTTTCTACAATGAGCAGTTCTTC.